These T cell receptor beta chains were read from a single sample in a study of blood T cell repertoires in COVID-19. Some clones are missing from TCRdb's copy, which holds only in-frame ones; the method was immunoSEQ multiplex PCR. The table lists a few hundred thousand clones, around 87% of them singletons. The sample taken for sequencing was PBMCs or T cells enriched from blood (not recorded which). These receptors originate from a man aged 40-49 years in a cohort exposed to, infected with or recovered from COVID-19 (not recorded which). Each CDR3 is given with its conserved first and last residue. D genes are given only for firm matches. The size field is filled for only some rows; it gives once, few, many or a size class.

CDR3 protein	CDR3 DNA	V gene	J gene	D gene	clone size
CASSPSPGTTYEQYF	TGTGCCAGCTCACCAAGTCCAGGTACCACCTACGAGCAGTACTTC	TRBV18	TRBJ2-7	NA	NA
CATSDFSGPLDGYTF	TGTGCCACCAGTGATTTTAGCGGCCCCCTGGACGGCTACACCTTC	TRBV24-1	TRBJ1-2	NA	once
CASSLAGTQQPQHF	TGTGCCAGCAGTTTAGCTGGGACACAACAGCCCCAGCATTTT	TRBV27	TRBJ1-5	NA	once
CSASMAGVFRETQYF	TGCAGTGCTAGTATGGCGGGAGTATTCAGAGAGACCCAGTACTTC	TRBV20-1	TRBJ2-5	TRBD2	NA
CAARGYGTEAFF	TGTGCTGCCAGGGGATATGGCACTGAAGCTTTCTTT	TRBV30	TRBJ1-1	NA	once
CASSGDSRETQYF	TGTGCCAGCAGTGGCGACAGTCGAGAGACCCAGTACTTC	TRBV6-6	TRBJ2-5	NA	NA
CAISEVQGNTEAFF	TGTGCCATCAGTGAGGTGCAGGGGAACACTGAAGCTTTCTTT	TRBV10-3	TRBJ1-1	NA	NA
CASSLDRRREQYF	TGTGCCAGCAGCCTCGACAGGAGACGCGAGCAGTACTTC	TRBV2	TRBJ2-7	NA	NA
CASSPGTDSINTEAFF	TGTGCCAGCAGCCCAGGGACAGACTCTATCAACACTGAAGCTTTCTTT	TRBV11-3	TRBJ1-1	TRBD1	NA
CASTNGGAETQYF	TGTGCCAGCACCAACGGTGGGGCAGAGACCCAGTACTTC	TRBV2	TRBJ2-5	NA	NA
CASSRTSGNTGELFF	TGTGCCAGCTCACGGACTAGCGGGAACACCGGGGAGCTGTTTTTT	TRBV18	TRBJ2-2	TRBD2	NA
CASSSAPGTSSHNEQFF	TGTGCCAGCAGTTCCGCACCCGGGACTAGCTCCCACAATGAGCAGTTCTTC	TRBV25-1	TRBJ2-1	TRBD2	NA
CSVEFYRVNTEAFF	TGCAGCGTTGAGTTTTACCGGGTAAACACTGAAGCTTTCTTT	TRBV29-1	TRBJ1-1	NA	NA
CASSSPQQGSYEQYF	TGTGCCAGCAGCTCACCACAACAGGGGTCCTACGAGCAGTACTTC	TRBV7-9	TRBJ2-7	TRBD1	NA
CASSPDRADQPQHF	TGTGCCAGCAGCCCGGACAGGGCCGATCAGCCCCAGCATTTT	TRBV27	TRBJ1-5	TRBD1	NA
CASSPNRGGEQYF	TGTGCCAGCAGCCCTAATCGCGGTGGCGAGCAGTACTTC	TRBV7-9	TRBJ2-7	NA	NA
CASSIQGREAFF	TGTGCCAGCAGTATCCAGGGGAGAGAAGCTTTCTTT	TRBV2	TRBJ1-1	NA	NA
CASFPAGMNTEAFF	TGTGCCAGCTTTCCGGCAGGGATGAACACTGAAGCTTTCTTT	TRBV27	TRBJ1-1	NA	NA
CASSLPGGSYEQYF	TGTGCCAGCAGCTTACCGGGAGGGTCCTACGAGCAGTACTTC	TRBV13	TRBJ2-7	TRBD2	few
CASRGGEREAFF	TGTGCCAGCAGAGGGGGAGAACGTGAAGCTTTCTTT	TRBV6-5	TRBJ1-1	NA	NA
CASSLGLAGAYGEQFF	TGCGCCAGCAGCTTGGGACTAGCGGGAGCTTACGGTGAGCAGTTCTTC	TRBV5-1	TRBJ2-1	TRBD2	NA
CSASGVREGYEQYF	TGCAGTGCTAGTGGGGTTAGGGAGGGTTACGAGCAGTACTTC	TRBV20-1	TRBJ2-7	TRBD2	NA
CASRKSLKLTGELFF	TGTGCCAGCAGAAAAAGTCTAAAACTCACCGGGGAGCTGTTTTTT	TRBV2	TRBJ2-2	NA	few
CASSKPQQGPEQYF	TGTGCCAGCAGTAAGCCGCAACAGGGCCCCGAGCAGTACTTC	TRBV28	TRBJ2-7	NA	NA
CASSIVAGGPWAYEQYF	TGTGCCAGTAGTATAGTGGCGGGAGGGCCTTGGGCCTACGAGCAGTACTTC	TRBV19	TRBJ2-7	TRBD2	NA
CSVPGLAIYNEQFF	TGCAGCGTCCCGGGACTAGCAATTTACAATGAGCAGTTCTTC	TRBV29-1	TRBJ2-1	TRBD2	NA
CASSLAQTVGYTF	TGTGCCAGCAGCTTAGCGCAAACGGTTGGCTACACCTTC	TRBV7-9	TRBJ1-2	NA	few
CASSLRRGGEQYF	TGTGCCAGCAGTTTAAGAAGAGGCGGCGAGCAGTACTTC	TRBV27	TRBJ2-7	NA	NA
CASSHTDTQYF	TGTGCCAGCAGCCACACAGATACGCAGTATTTT	TRBV27	TRBJ2-3	NA	NA
CASSPPSGDIYNEQFF	TGCGCCAGCAGTCCCCCTAGCGGGGACATCTACAATGAGCAGTTCTTC	TRBV5-1	TRBJ2-1	TRBD2	NA
CASSYSRIAGSYEQYF	TGTGCCAGCAGTTACTCAAGAATAGCGGGCTCCTACGAGCAGTACTTC	TRBV6-5	TRBJ2-7	TRBD2	NA
CATAGLNNYGYTF	TGTGCCACCGCCGGACTCAATAACTATGGCTACACCTTC	TRBV2	TRBJ1-2	NA	NA
CASTHSTNQPQHF	TGTGCCAGCACCCACAGTACCAATCAGCCCCAGCATTTT	TRBV28	TRBJ1-5	NA	NA
CASSLVSSYNEQFF	TGTGCCAGCAGTTTAGTCAGCTCCTACAATGAGCAGTTCTTC	TRBV27	TRBJ2-1	NA	NA
CASSVSPGQGVYNEQFF	TGTGCCAGCAGCGTCTCCCCGGGACAGGGAGTCTACAATGAGCAGTTCTTC	TRBV11-2	TRBJ2-1	TRBD1	NA
CASSFPLADTDTQYF	TGCGCCAGCAGCTTCCCGCTAGCGGACACAGATACGCAGTATTTT	TRBV5-1	TRBJ2-3	TRBD2	NA
CASSPGGLGEKLFF	TGTGCCAGCAGCCCAGGGGGATTGGGTGAAAAACTGTTTTTT	TRBV6-2/TRBV6-3	TRBJ1-4	TRBD1	NA
CSVLGLAYNEQFF	TGCAGCGTTTTAGGACTAGCCTACAATGAGCAGTTCTTC	TRBV29-1	TRBJ2-1	TRBD2	NA
CASSQNLLAGRYEQYF	TGCGCCAGCAGCCAAAACCTACTAGCGGGAAGGTACGAGCAGTACTTC	TRBV4-1	TRBJ2-7	TRBD2	NA
CASRGQGAANEKLFF	TGTGCCAGCAGAGGACAGGGGGCTGCTAATGAAAAACTGTTTTTT	TRBV28	TRBJ1-4	TRBD1	NA
CASSFDGQGPSYEQYF	TGTGCCAGCAGTTTTGACGGACAGGGGCCGTCCTACGAGCAGTACTTC	TRBV27	TRBJ2-7	TRBD1	NA
CASSRLDYEQYF	TGTGCCAGCTCACGCTTAGACTACGAGCAGTACTTC	TRBV18	TRBJ2-7	NA	few
CASSEEGGNQPQHF	TGTGCCAGCAGCGAAGAAGGGGGCAATCAGCCCCAGCATTTT	TRBV3-1/TRBV3-2	TRBJ1-5	NA	once
CASRKGRGNTGELFF	TGTGCCAGTAGGAAAGGCCGAGGAAACACCGGGGAGCTGTTTTTT	TRBV19	TRBJ2-2	NA	few
CASSSPSQGWAEAFF	TGTGCCAGCAGCTCACCTTCACAGGGTTGGGCTGAAGCTTTCTTT	TRBV5-4	TRBJ1-1	NA	NA
CASSRRQETGNTIYF	TGTGCCAGCAGCCGCCGACAGGAAACTGGAAACACCATATATTTT	TRBV3-1/TRBV3-2	TRBJ1-3	NA	NA
CASSLEGLAGNTIYF	TGTGCCAGCAGCTTGGAGGGGTTGGCTGGAAACACCATATATTTT	TRBV7-2	TRBJ1-3	NA	NA
CASSQGGATTEAFF	TGTGCCAGCAGCCAAGGGGGCGCGACCACTGAAGCTTTCTTT	TRBV14	TRBJ1-1	NA	NA